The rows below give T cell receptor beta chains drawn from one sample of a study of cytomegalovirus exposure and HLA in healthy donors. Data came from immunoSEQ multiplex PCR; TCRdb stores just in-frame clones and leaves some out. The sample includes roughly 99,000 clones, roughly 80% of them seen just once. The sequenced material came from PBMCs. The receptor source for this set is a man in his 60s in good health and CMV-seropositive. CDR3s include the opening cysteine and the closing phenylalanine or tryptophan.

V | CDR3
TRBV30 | CAWSPWTGQETQYF
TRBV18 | CASSPTQGNTEAFF
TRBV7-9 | CASQTGFNYGYTF
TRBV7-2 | CASSPGWVGYNSPLHF
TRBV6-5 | CASRPLQGYGYTF
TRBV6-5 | CASSYRRLGATYEQYF
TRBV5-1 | CASSFDTATDTQYF
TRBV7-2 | CASSYTGMLGYTF
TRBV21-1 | CASSPRDSQTYEQYF
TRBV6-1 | CASSEYGTPDTQYF
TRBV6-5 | CASSRGRHTDTQYF
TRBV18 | CASPPLGQGISDTQYF
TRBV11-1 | CASSPQQGAFEQYF
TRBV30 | CAWKQGGYEQYF
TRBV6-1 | CASSGTDSGNTIYF
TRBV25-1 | CASSELTGGIQETQYF
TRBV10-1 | CASSEQGLQETQYF
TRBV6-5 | CASKRTSNQPQHF